The rows below give T cell receptor beta chains drawn from one sample of a study of vaccination effects on CD4 cells after COVID-19. Which antigens these TCRs recognize remains unknown. Only in-frame clones appear in the TCRdb table, and some are missing; sequencing was by immunoSEQ multiplex PCR. The sample carries tens of thousands of clones, around three quarters recorded once. The input for sequencing was CD4+ T cells from PBMCs cultured with HCoV-229E spike peptides, taken after COVID-19 vaccination. Receptor source: a human donor who received a COVID-19 vaccine. Each CDR3 is given with its conserved first and last residue. A D gene is named only where the DNA matches it firmly. Clone size appears in some rows only: once, few, many, or a class for an expanded clone.

V	D	size	J	DNA	CDR3
TRBV7-9	.	.	TRBJ2-6	TGTGCCAGCAGCCATGGTTCGGCCGGGGCCAACGTCCTGACTTTC	CASSHGSAGANVLTF
TRBV19	.	.	TRBJ2-6	TGTGCCAGTAGTATACCCCCCGCAGGCCTAGGTGGGGCCAACGTCCTGACTTTC	CASSIPPAGLGGANVLTF
TRBV7-2	.	few	TRBJ1-6	TGTGCCAGCAGCTTTTCGCCCAGTACCTCACCCCTCCACTTT	CASSFSPSTSPLHF
TRBV4-2	.	once	TRBJ2-4	TGTGCCAGCAGCCAAGATTTTCAGGCGGTGACACCCATAGCCAAAAACATTCAGTACTTC	CASSQDFQAVTPIAKNIQYF
TRBV2	TRBD1	.	TRBJ1-3	TGTGCCAGCAGGGACAGGGCTGGAAACACCATATATTTT	CASRDRAGNTIYF
TRBV15	TRBD1	.	TRBJ1-3	TGTGCCACCTCCAGGGACAGGGGGCCTGGAAACACCATATATTTT	CATSRDRGPGNTIYF
TRBV29-1	.	once	TRBJ2-1	TGCAGCGTTCCCAAAGTGGCAGTCTACAATGAGCAGTTCTTC	CSVPKVAVYNEQFF
TRBV6-5	.	.	TRBJ1-2	TGTGCCAGCAGGACCGGCACAGGCGATGGCTACACCTTC	CASRTGTGDGYTF
TRBV5-1	.	.	TRBJ2-4	TGCGCCAGCAGCTCGGGGTCAAACATTCAGTACTTC	CASSSGSNIQYF
TRBV5-6	TRBD1	.	TRBJ1-1	TGTGCCAGCAGCACGCCCGGGACAGGGCGCACTGAAGCTTTCTTT	CASSTPGTGRTEAFF
TRBV15	.	.	TRBJ2-1	TGTGCCACCAGCACTGCCGTTGAGCAGTTCTTC	CATSTAVEQFF
TRBV3-1/TRBV3-2	TRBD1	.	TRBJ1-2	TGTGCCAGCAGCCTGACAGGGAACTATGGCTACACCTTC	CASSLTGNYGYTF
TRBV6-5	.	.	TRBJ1-3	TGTGCCAGCAGTTACTACCAGGGGCAAGGAAACACCATATATTTT	CASSYYQGQGNTIYF
TRBV14	.	few	TRBJ2-2	TGTGCCAGCAGCCAAAGGGGCGGCACCGGGGAGCTGTTTTTT	CASSQRGGTGELFF
TRBV30	.	.	TRBJ2-1	TGTGCCTGGAGCGAAGGGTTGGGAGGGAAGGGGGTTTACAATGAGCAGTTCTTC	CAWSEGLGGKGVYNEQFF
TRBV6-6	.	.	TRBJ2-2	TGTGCCAGCAGTCATCCTCCAGGGCACTTGAACACCGGGGAGCTGTTTTTT	CASSHPPGHLNTGELFF
TRBV19	.	.	TRBJ1-6	TGTGCCAGTAGTATGAAACAGGGTCTTTCACCCCTCCACTTT	CASSMKQGLSPLHF
TRBV3-1/TRBV3-2	.	.	TRBJ2-2	TGTGCCAGCAGCCCGTCCTTCTACACCGGGGAGCTGTTTTTT	CASSPSFYTGELFF
TRBV7-2	.	.	TRBJ2-2	TGTGCCAGCAGCCCACAGGGATGGGGCGGGGAGCTGTTTTTT	CASSPQGWGGELFF